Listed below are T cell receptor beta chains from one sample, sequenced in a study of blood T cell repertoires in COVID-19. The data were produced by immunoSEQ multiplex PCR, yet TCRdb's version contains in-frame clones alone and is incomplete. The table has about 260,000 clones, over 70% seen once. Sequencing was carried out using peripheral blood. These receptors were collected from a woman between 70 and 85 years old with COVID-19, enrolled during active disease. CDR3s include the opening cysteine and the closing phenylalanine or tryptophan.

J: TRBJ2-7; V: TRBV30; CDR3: CALRQGFYEQYF
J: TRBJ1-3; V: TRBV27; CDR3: CASRQSSGNTIYF
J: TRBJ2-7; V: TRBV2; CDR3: CASSEGTGQLYEQYF
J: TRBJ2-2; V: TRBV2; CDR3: CASSQQDTGELFF
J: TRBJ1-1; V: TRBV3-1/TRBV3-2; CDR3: CASSQWTGGTEAFF
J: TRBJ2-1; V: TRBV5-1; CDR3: CASSLGSSGRNYNEQFF
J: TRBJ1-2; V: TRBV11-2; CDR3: CASSLVPPSGTELGGYTF
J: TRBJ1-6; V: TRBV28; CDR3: CASSTSGHNSPLHF
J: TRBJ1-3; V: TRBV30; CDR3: CAWSATGFGRGNTIYF
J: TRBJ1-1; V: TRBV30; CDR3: CAWSVSTVNTEAFF
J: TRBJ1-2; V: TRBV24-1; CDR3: CATSTESYYGYTF
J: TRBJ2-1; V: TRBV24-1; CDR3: CATSDTDREGYNEQFF
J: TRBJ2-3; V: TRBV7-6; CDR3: CASSLPRTSRQVPYTQYF
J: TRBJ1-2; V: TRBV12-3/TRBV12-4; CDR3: CASSPGHLYGYTF
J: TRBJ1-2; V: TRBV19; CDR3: CASARDRDYGYTF
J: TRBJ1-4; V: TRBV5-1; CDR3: CASSLVGGSSTNEKLFF
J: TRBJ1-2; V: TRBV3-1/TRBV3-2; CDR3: CASSQDVGHTYGYTF
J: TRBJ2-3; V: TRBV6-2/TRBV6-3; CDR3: CASSRGVPDTQYF
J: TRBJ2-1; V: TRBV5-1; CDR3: CASSLGVGLAYNEQFF
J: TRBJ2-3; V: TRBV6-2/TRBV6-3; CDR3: CASSYQGQGGTQYF
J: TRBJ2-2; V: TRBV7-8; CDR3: CASSLAQYNTGELFF
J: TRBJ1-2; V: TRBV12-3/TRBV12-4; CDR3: CASTPGGYGYTF
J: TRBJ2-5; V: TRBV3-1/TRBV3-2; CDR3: CASSRGTSGKETQYF
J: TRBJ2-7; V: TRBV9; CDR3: CASSVSGTSGRVGEQYF
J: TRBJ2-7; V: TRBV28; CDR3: CASSLRGGVYEQYF
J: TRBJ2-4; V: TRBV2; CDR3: CASSVEAGARNIQYF